This T cell receptor (beta chain) comes out of a study of control samples from healthy donors and cancer patients. Clones were read by immunoSEQ multiplex PCR, and TCRdb kept only the in-frame ones, dropping some. Among over 150,000 clones, roughly 90% were seen once, and the ten largest hold approximately 1.4%. V lost 4 bases and J lost 3; bases outside the gene matches: 6. This CDR3 has 15 amino acids. CDR1 is MGHRA and CDR2 is YSYEKL in the germline V gene. The chain employs TRBV4-1 and TRBJ1-1, with TRBD1 identical over 9 bases. The clonotype comes from a woman aged 45 to 65 in good health. Specimen: blood. For the CDR3, the DNA is TGCGCCAGCAGCCTACAGGGGGCTGGGGACACTGAAGCTTTCTTT. It encodes CASSLQGAGDTEAFF.